The T cell receptor beta chain under discussion was sequenced for a study of tumor and adjacent non-tumor tissue in lung cancer. Three rounds of nested PCR, following a modified ARM-PCR protocol, produced the TCRbeta library. TCRdb re-derived calls from the multiplex PCR reads in MiXCR, one entry per CDR3 protein. The sample carries about 98,000 distinct CDR3 sequences, 75% to 85% recorded once. RNA was extracted from bulk tissue without any cell sorting. More than 3 cm separated this lung sample from the edge of the tumor. V was cut by 1 base and J by 2 bases, with 12 bases left in between. This CDR3 has 15 amino acids. Germline V lookup: CDR1 LGHNA, CDR2 YNFKEQ.

The rearrangement joins TRBV4-2 to TRBJ2-7; maybe TRBD2 (5 bases). The receptor was isolated from a man aged 55-75 years with small cell lung cancer. Sequenced: distant non-tumor lung tissue. The CDR3 DNA is TGTGCCAGCAGCCAAGGACGGAGAGGGACCTACGAGCAGTACTTC. Translating it yields CASSQGRRGTYEQYF.